These 4 T cell receptor beta chains were all obtained from the same sample, sequenced in a study of radiation and T cells in renal cell carcinoma. Sequencing used immunoSEQ multiplex PCR; TCRdb keeps in-frame clones, though not all of them. The sample contains 100,000 to 150,000 clones, roughly 80% of which appear only once. The time point was: baseline pretreatment blood. Described treatment: 15 Gy SBRT to primary tumor, nephrectomy 4 weeks later. Source: blood, taken from a patient whose treatment included radiotherapy and nephrectomy. The receptors were sampled from a woman between 55 and 75 years old with renal cell carcinoma.

This clone appeared many times. V and J are TRBV14 and TRBJ1-2; no reliable D call. CDR1 is SGHDN and CDR2 is FVKESK in the germline V gene. V gave up 4 bases and J gave up 2 bases, with 17 bases separating them. The CDR3 covers 16 residues. The CDR3 here is CASSPVLGRSNYGYTF. DNA of the CDR3: TGTGCCAGCAGCCCCGTATTAGGACGGTCCAACTATGGCTACACCTTC.

This clone came up a few times. The J gene is TRBJ1-6, the V gene TRBV6-6; D not resolved. The V gene lost 9 bases and the J gene lost 0 bases, with 6 bases spanning the gap. This CDR3 is built from 13 residues. CDR1 and CDR2 from the germline V gene are MNHNY and SVGAGI (reference sequence). The CDR3 sequence: CASKISYNSPLHF. Written as DNA, the CDR3 is TGTGCCAGTAAGATCTCCTATAATTCACCCCTCCACTTT.

J is TRBJ1-1 and V is TRBV7-3, with a weak D call TRBD1 (6 bases). The germline CDR1 and CDR2 sequences are SGHTA and FQGTGA. This CDR3 contains 14 residues. The V end was cut by 5 bases, the J end by 4 bases, with 14 bases between. Here the CDR3 DNA reads TGTGCCAGCAGCCCCCAGGGGAGGAGCACTGAAGCTTTCTTT. It encodes CASSPQGRSTEAFF.

V is TRBV6-5 and J is TRBJ2-1; 10 bases line up with TRBD2. Germline V gene data show CDR1 as MNHEY and CDR2 as SVGAGI. V dropped 0 bases and J dropped 6; count of bases not matched to a gene: 5. The CDR3 runs 16 residues. This CDR3 is CASSYSASGRVNEQFF. The CDR3, as DNA: TGTGCCAGCAGTTACTCAGCGAGCGGGAGGGTCAATGAGCAGTTCTTC.